These 32 T cell receptor beta chains originate from one sample sequenced in a study of blood T cells in healthy people across ages (dated by TCRdb to about 2015). Preparation of the library involved 5' RACE. Reads for this sample came from an Illumina HiSeq 2500. A second PCR of roughly 7 to 11 cycles was performed with a sample-barcoded 5' primer and a J-beta primer mix. The public reads were run again by TCRdb, first through fastp at Q25 and then through MiXCR, and only productive beta chains were kept. Rows merge per CDR3 protein into single entries with the most common DNA and genes. Across this sample there are about a million distinct CDR3 sequences, with around 54% seen only once. The ten largest clones take up about 21% of the sample. Sequencing was done on a sample of blood. The source of these receptors is a woman in her sixties or seventies in good health.

The V call is TRBV7-2, the J call TRBJ2-7; 7 bases are a match to TRBD2. The V and J ends lost 1 base and 7 bases, in that order; junction bases with no gene match: 10. The CDR3 loop spans 15 amino acids. The germline gives CDR1 SGHTA, CDR2 FQGNSA. The CDR3 region has the DNA TGTGCCAGCAGCTTAGGCGGGAGCCTTTACAATGAGCAGTACTTC. It codes for CASSLGGSLYNEQYF.

V gene TRBV20-1 combines with J gene TRBJ2-1, with D perhaps TRBD2 (5 bases). The CDR3 consists of 14 residues. Germline values: CDR1 DFQATT, CDR2 SNEGSKA (reference sequence). Trimming left V 2 bases short and J 2 bases short, with 10 bases between. The chain's CDR3 is CSARQVGAYNEQFF. In nucleotides, the CDR3 is TGCAGTGCTAGACAGGTCGGGGCCTACAATGAGCAGTTCTTC.

This clonotype was observed a handful of times. The chain is built from TRBV4-1 and TRBJ2-5; D tentatively reads TRBD1 or TRBD2 (5 bases each). The J call is in doubt because the DNA end fits TRBJ2-7 better. Germline V CDR1 and CDR2: MGHRA, YSYEKL. The CDR3 contains 15 residues. This CDR3 reads CASSQVKTGGYEQYF. In DNA, the CDR3 is TGCGCCAGCAGCCAAGTTAAAACAGGCGGGTACGAGCAGTACTTC.

The chain uses TRBV20-1 and TRBJ2-5; D is undetermined. Germline CDR1 DFQATT, CDR2 SNEGSKA (reference sequence). Between the trimmed V and J ends, which lost 5 bases and 5 bases, there was a span of 12 bases. This CDR3 contains 12 residues. CDR3 residues: CSASSPGETQYF. The CDR3 DNA is TGCAGTGCTTCCTCCCCGGGTGAGACCCAGTACTTC.

The count of this clonotype is one. The chain employs TRBV11-1 and TRBJ2-7; 7 positions match TRBD1. Judging by the DNA end, TRBJ2-5 fits better; the J call may be wrong. CDR3 length equals 15 residues. The germline V gene has CDR1 SGHAT and CDR2 FQDESV (reference sequence). The CDR3 is CASSWQDRVGGTQYF. Here the CDR3 DNA reads TGTGCCAGCAGCTGGCAAGACAGGGTAGGAGGGACCCAGTACTTC.

In this sample, this clonotype turned up a few times. As DNA, the CDR3 is TGTGCCAGCAGCCATCCCCGTACATGGTATGAGCAGTTCTTC. Protein: CASSHPRTWYEQFF. The chain combines TRBV3-1 with TRBJ2-1; D not resolved. V lost 3 bases to trimming and J lost 8 bases, with 14 bases between them. The CDR3 length is 14 residues. The germline gives CDR1 LGHDT, CDR2 YNNKEL (reference sequence).

This clonotype appeared a few times. The chain has TRBV20-1 and TRBJ2-5, with D maybe TRBD2 (5 bases). Germline V gene data show CDR1 as DFQATT and CDR2 as SNEGSKA (reference sequence). The CDR3 consists of 12 residues. V was shortened by 7 bases and J by 0 bases, with 9 bases between the two germline ends. The CDR3 is CSGEHHQETQYF. CDR3 bases: TGCAGTGGGGAGCACCACCAAGAGACCCAGTACTTC.

This clonotype turned up a few times. At one end the junction does not follow the germline gene, possibly because of a read error. The V and J genes are TRBV12-3 or TRBV12-4 and TRBJ2-7; 7 bases match TRBD1. This CDR3 comprises 13 residues. The CDR3 coding sequence is TGTGCCAGCAGACGACAGGGCTCCAACGAGCAGTACTTC. It yields the protein CASRRQGSNEQYF.

This clonotype has only a few counts. The chain couples TRBV29-1 to TRBJ2-7; 7 nucleotides agree with TRBD2. This CDR3 has 13 amino acids. Germline values: CDR1 SQVTM, CDR2 ANQGSEA. V lost 8 bases to trimming and J lost 1 base; unmatched junction nucleotides: 8. DNA for the CDR3: TGCAGCACCCGGACTAGTGGGTCCTACGAGCAGTACTTC. Encoded protein: CSTRTSGSYEQYF.

The chain recombines TRBV5-1 with TRBJ1-1; D might be TRBD1 (5 bases). The length of the CDR3 is 17 residues. Germline V gene data show CDR1 as SGHRS and CDR2 as YFSETQ. Trimming took 3 bases from V and 6 from J, leaving 24 bases between them. The CDR3: CASSWGSPTHPNAEAFF. Written as DNA, the CDR3 is TGCGCCAGCAGCTGGGGCTCACCGACACACCCAAACGCTGAAGCTTTCTTT. Together with reference TRBV5-1 and TRBJ1-1, the CDR3 gives the full variable domain: KAGVTQTPRYLIKTRGQQVTLSCSPISGHRSVSWYQQTPGQGLQFLFEYFSETQRNKGNFPGRFSGRQFSNSRSEMNVSTLELGDSALYLCASSWGSPTHPNAEAFFGQGTRLTVV.

V gene TRBV6-2 or TRBV6-3 combines with J gene TRBJ2-2; 12 bases agree with TRBD2. Trimming cost V 5 bases and J 8 bases; bases outside gene matches: 9. Germline V lookup: CDR1 MNHEY, CDR2 SVGEGT. The CDR3 contains 16 residues. The CDR3 DNA reads TGTGCCAGCAGTCCGGGACTAGCGGGCGCGTCTGGGGAGCTGTTTTTT. Translated, it gives CASSPGLAGASGELFF.

This clonotype was counted only a few times. The chain recombines TRBV20-1 with TRBJ2-3; 7 nucleotides line up with TRBD1. The J segment lost 1 base and the V segment lost 4 bases, leaving 5 bases of the junction unmatched. This CDR3 comprises 14 residues. Germline V lookup: CDR1 DFQATT, CDR2 SNEGSKA (reference sequence). CDR3 loop: CSAMPGQGTDTQYF. The CDR3 bases are TGCAGTGCTATGCCCGGACAGGGCACAGATACGCAGTATTTT.

The V call is TRBV5-1, the J call TRBJ2-1; D possibly corresponds to TRBD2 (6 bases). V gave up 5 bases and J gave up 2 bases, with 17 bases separating them. CDR1 and CDR2 (germline): SGHRS, YFSETQ. The CDR3 runs 16 residues. Written as DNA, the CDR3 is TGCGCCAGCAGGCCGCGGGCTAGCGTTACCTACAATGAGCAGTTCTTC. Translation gives CASRPRASVTYNEQFF. The full variable domain, rest sourced from reference TRBV5-1 and TRBJ2-1, is KAGVTQTPRYLIKTRGQQVTLSCSPISGHRSVSWYQQTPGQGLQFLFEYFSETQRNKGNFPGRFSGRQFSNSRSEMNVSTLELGDSALYLCASRPRASVTYNEQFFGPGTRLTVL.

The chain carries TRBV5-1 and TRBJ2-7; D is unresolved. CDR3 length: 14 amino acids. The germline V and J ends were trimmed by 2 bases and 3 bases, with 12 bases remaining between them. In germline, CDR1 is SGHRS, CDR2 YFSETQ. CDR3 sequence: CASSFGWDNYEQYF. The CDR3 bases are TGCGCCAGCAGCTTCGGGTGGGATAACTACGAGCAGTACTTC.

The chain couples TRBV20-1 to TRBJ2-3; TRBD2 matches 11 bases. With 3 bases clipped from V and 8 bases from J, the junction kept 10 bases outside the gene matches. The CDR3 has 15 residues. CDR1 is DFQATT and CDR2 is SNEGSKA in the germline V gene (reference sequence). CDR3 sequence (DNA): TGCAGTGCTAGTACCAATAGCGGGAGGGGGGTTACGCAGTATTTT. This gives the protein CSASTNSGRGVTQYF.

The chain has TRBV11-2 and TRBJ2-4; D gene ambiguous. Germline V gene data show CDR1 as SGHAT and CDR2 as FQNNGV. The CDR3 contains 14 residues. Trimming took 5 bases from V and 5 from J, leaving 13 bases between them. For the CDR3, the DNA is TGTGCCAGCAGCGTCCCCGGGCGCCAAAACATTCAGTACTTC. This gives the protein CASSVPGRQNIQYF.

A few counts support this clonotype. This sequence joins TRBV7-9 and TRBJ2-7; 8 bases agree with TRBD1. The CDR3 has 13 amino acids. J was trimmed by 5 bases and V by 2 bases; bases with no gene match: 2. CDR1 is SEHNR, CDR2 FQNEAQ, per germline (reference sequence). The CDR3 loop reads CASSLPQGDEQYF. CDR3 DNA: TGTGCCAGCAGCTTACCACAGGGGGACGAGCAGTACTTC.

The table lists this clonotype with a few counts. DNA for the CDR3: TGTGCCAGCAGTTTATTTCCGCCGGGCAGATCTAATGAAAAACTGTTTTTT. Amino acids: CASSLFPPGRSNEKLFF. The rearrangement links TRBV27 to TRBJ1-4; D gene ambiguous. The V end lost 1 base, the J end lost 3 bases, and 15 bases lay between the germline ends. CDR1 and CDR2 (germline): MNHEY, SMNVEV (reference sequence). The CDR3 is made up of 17 amino acids.

This clonotype was picked up a small number of times. The rearrangement uses TRBV20-1 and TRBJ2-7, with 9 positions matching TRBD2. CDR1 is DFQATT, CDR2 SNEGSKA, per germline (reference sequence). This CDR3 is built from 14 residues. J gave up 2 bases and V 3 bases, and 5 bases lay outside the gene matches. The chain's CDR3 is CSASLAGVTYEQYF. CDR3 in DNA: TGCAGTGCTAGTTTAGCGGGAGTGACCTACGAGCAGTACTTC.

This clonotype showed up just once. V is TRBV29-1 and J is TRBJ1-6, with TRBD1 matching 8 bases. V dropped 6 bases and J dropped 10; count of bases not matched to a gene: 8. Germline V gene lookup returns CDR1 SQVTM and CDR2 ANQGSEA. The CDR3 totals 13 residues. The CDR3 nucleotides are TGCAGCGTCCGGACAGGGATATGGTCACCCCTCCACTTT. This encodes CSVRTGIWSPLHF.

The chain is built from TRBV2 and TRBJ2-7; D is perhaps TRBD2 (6 bases). Looked up from germline, CDR1 is SNHLY and CDR2 is FYNNEI. The CDR3 totals 11 residues. V was cut by 3 bases and J by 6 bases, with 6 bases left in between. Here the CDR3 DNA reads TGTGCCAGCAGTGACGGGGGCGAGCAGTACTTC. Translation gives CASSDGGEQYF.

This clonotype has at least ten counts. The chain couples TRBV12-3 or TRBV12-4 to TRBJ2-2, with D tentatively TRBD2 (5 bases). V dropped 3 bases and J dropped 6 bases, with 8 bases sitting between them. The CDR3 is 13 amino acids. CDR3 nucleotides: TGTGCCAGCAGTTTTACTAGTTCCGGGGAGCTGTTTTTT. The encoded protein is CASSFTSSGELFF.

CDR3 sequence (DNA): TGTGCCAGCAGTGTTCGGGAGTTGAGGTACAATGAGCAGTTCTTC. It yields the protein CASSVRELRYNEQFF. This sequence joins TRBV2 and TRBJ2-1; D is possibly TRBD2 (6 bases). V was clipped by 4 bases and J by 4 bases, with 14 bases between them. The CDR3 runs 15 residues. In germline, CDR1 is SNHLY, CDR2 FYNNEI.

In this sample, this clonotype turned up many times. This chain joins TRBV5-1 and TRBJ2-7, with D perhaps TRBD1 (5 bases). Trimming pared 6 bases from V and 2 bases from J, leaving 12 bases between. The CDR3 has 13 amino acids. CDR1 is SGHRS and CDR2 is YFSETQ in the germline V gene. The CDR3 bases are TGCGCCAGCACCCGGACAAGCACCTACGAGCAGTACTTC. It encodes CASTRTSTYEQYF.

This clonotype has only a few counts. The V call is TRBV12-3 or TRBV12-4, the J call TRBJ2-6; D might be TRBD1 (6 bases). Trimming shortened V by 6 bases and J by 5 bases, and 17 bases separated the two germline ends. This CDR3 is 16 amino acids long. For the CDR3, the DNA is TGTGCCAGCAGGGAAAGGACAGCTCCCCGGGCCAACGTCCTGACTTTC. Encoded protein: CASRERTAPRANVLTF.

This clonotype has more than one count but fewer than ten. The chain links TRBV4-1 to TRBJ2-7, with 8 bases fitting TRBD2. The DNA end is more similar to TRBJ2-5, so the J call may be wrong. Germline V gene sequence: CDR1 MGHRA, CDR2 YSYEKL. This CDR3 spans 14 amino acids. The CDR3 nucleotides are TGCGCCAGCACGAAAGGGACTAGTCGAGAGACCCAGTACTTC. Amino acids: CASTKGTSRETQYF.

With regard to this clonotype: A read error may be the cause here, since a much bigger clone is one base away. The chain recombines TRBV7-3 with TRBJ2-5; 7 bases agree with TRBD1. Per the germline V gene, CDR1 is SGHTA and CDR2 is FQGTGA. Trimming cost V 3 bases and J 11 bases; bases outside gene matches: 9. The CDR3 totals 13 residues. The CDR3 sequence is CASSLVHRGEQYF. The CDR3 DNA sequence: TGTGCCAGCAGCTTGGTGCACAGGGGAGAGCAGTACTTC.

J is TRBJ2-7 and V is TRBV28; 9 bases agree with TRBD2. Looked up from germline, CDR1 is MDHEN and CDR2 is SYDVKM. V shed 7 bases and J 3 bases; nucleotides not matched to a gene: 10. CDR3 length equals 15 residues. DNA for the CDR3: TGTGCCAGCACCAGAGCAGGGACTAGCCTCTACGAGCAGTACTTC. This codes for CASTRAGTSLYEQYF. Full variable domain (remainder filled in from reference TRBV28 and TRBJ2-7): DVKVTQSSRYLVKRTGEKVFLECVQDMDHENMFWYRQDPGLGLRLIYFSYDVKMKEKGDIPEGYSVSREKKERFSLILESASTNQTSMYLCASTRAGTSLYEQYFGPGTRLTVT.

This chain joins TRBV29-1 and TRBJ2-7; 7 bases line up with TRBD2. The germline V gene has CDR1 SQVTM and CDR2 ANQGSEA. V shed 4 bases and J 2 bases; nucleotides not matched to a gene: 5. This CDR3 is built from 13 residues. The DNA for the CDR3 is TGCAGCGTTGGGGGGGGGTTAGCCTACGAGCAGTACTTC. Translated, it gives CSVGGGLAYEQYF.

This clonotype was detected a few times. The chain joins TRBV28 to TRBJ2-3; 12 bases agree with TRBD2. The junction had 8 bases not matched to a gene; V was cut back by 1 base and J by 0 bases. This CDR3 is built from 19 residues. In germline, CDR1 is MDHEN, CDR2 SYDVKM. This CDR3 reads CASSLFPSGTSGSTDTQYF. The CDR3 DNA reads TGTGCCAGCAGTTTATTCCCTTCCGGGACTAGCGGGAGCACAGATACGCAGTATTTT.

The chain is built from TRBV10-3 and TRBJ2-7; unclear D gene. The germline V gene has CDR1 ENHRY and CDR2 SYGVKD. The CDR3 totals 15 residues. Deletions cut 1 base from V and 5 bases from J, with 15 bases between. Here the CDR3 reads CAISEFQDVTHEQYF. Written as DNA, the CDR3 is TGTGCCATCAGTGAGTTTCAGGACGTAACCCACGAGCAGTACTTC.

This clonotype was seen a few times. J is TRBJ2-3 and V is TRBV6-1, with D tentatively TRBD1 (6 bases). Germline V CDR1 and CDR2: MNHNS, SASEGT. Trimming left V 7 bases short and J 6 bases short, with 17 bases between. CDR3 size: 14 residues. The CDR3 DNA is TGTGCCAGCAAATTAACAGGGACGGGGGATACGCAGTATTTT. This codes for CASKLTGTGDTQYF.